What follows are 17 T cell receptor beta chains derived from one specimen sequenced in a study of T cell responses to AZD1222 COVID-19 vaccine. TCRdb's table, derived via immunoSEQ multiplex PCR, lists solely in-frame clones and lacks some. This table has 90,000 to 130,000 clones, roughly 90% appearing once. Sequences were derived from peripheral blood, sampled on day 0 of AZD1222 vaccination. Receptor source: an adult in good health.

The chain combines TRBV13 with TRBJ1-4, with TRBD1 matching 8 bases. V gave up 3 bases and J gave up 7 bases; unmatched junction bases: 4. Looked up from germline, CDR1 is PRHDT and CDR2 is FYEKMQ (reference sequence). The CDR3 is made up of 14 amino acids. CDR3 residues: CASSFYTGGEKLFF. DNA of the CDR3: TGTGCCAGCAGCTTTTACACAGGGGGTGAAAAACTGTTTTTT. Variable domain in full (rest from reference TRBV13 and TRBJ1-4): AAGVIQSPRHLIKEKRETATLKCYPIPRHDTVYWYQQGPGQDPQFLISFYEKMQSDKGSIPDRFSAQQFSDYHSELNMSSLELGDSALYFCASSFYTGGEKLFFGSGTQLSVL.

The J gene is TRBJ2-1, the V gene TRBV11-3; possibly TRBD2 for D (5 bases). The CDR3 is made up of 13 amino acids. Trimming cost V 5 bases and J 7 bases, with 12 bases left between them. The germline V gene has CDR1 SGHNT and CDR2 YENEEA. DNA of the CDR3: TGTGCCAGCAGCCCCGGACTTCTGAATGAGCAGTTCTTC. Translated, it gives CASSPGLLNEQFF. Looking up the rest from reference TRBV11-3 and TRBJ2-1 gives the full variable domain: EAGVVQSPRYKIIEKKQPVAFWCNPISGHNTLYWYLQNLGQGPELLIRYENEEAVDDSQLPKDRFSAERLKGVDSTLKIQPAELGDSAVYLCASSPGLLNEQFFGPGTRLTVL.

Only one count was recorded for this clone. V gene TRBV5-1 combines with J gene TRBJ2-1, with D perhaps TRBD1 (5 bases). The ends were cut back, 3 bases at V and 3 bases at J, with 7 bases in the middle. The germline CDR1 and CDR2 sequences are SGHRS and YFSETQ. CDR3 length: 13 amino acids. For the CDR3, the DNA is TGCGCCAGCAGCTCACAGGACTACAATGAGCAGTTCTTC. Encoded protein: CASSSQDYNEQFF. The full variable domain, with the rest looked up from reference TRBV5-1 and TRBJ2-1, is KAGVTQTPRYLIKTRGQQVTLSCSPISGHRSVSWYQQTPGQGLQFLFEYFSETQRNKGNFPGRFSGRQFSNSRSEMNVSTLELGDSALYLCASSSQDYNEQFFGPGTRLTVL.

The chain employs TRBV5-6 and TRBJ2-2, with D possibly TRBD1 on 6 matching bases. This CDR3 is built from 17 residues. Germline lookup yields CDR1 SGHDT and CDR2 YYEEEE. V lost 5 bases to trimming and J lost 7 bases, with 24 bases between them. The CDR3: CASSWTVGTIKNGELFF. DNA for the CDR3: TGTGCCAGCAGTTGGACAGTGGGGACCATTAAAAACGGGGAGCTGTTTTTT.

The V and J genes are TRBV5-1 and TRBJ2-7; 10 bases align to TRBD1. The CDR3 contains 16 residues. The V and J ends lost 4 bases and 5 bases, in that order; junction bases with no gene match: 12. CDR1 SGHRS and CDR2 YFSETQ come from the germline V gene. DNA of the CDR3: TGCGCCAGCAGCCCGAGGACAGGGGGGGTCGTCCACGAGCAGTACTTC. This sequence encodes CASSPRTGGVVHEQYF. The variable domain in full, with the rest retrieved from reference TRBV5-1 and TRBJ2-7, is KAGVTQTPRYLIKTRGQQVTLSCSPISGHRSVSWYQQTPGQGLQFLFEYFSETQRNKGNFPGRFSGRQFSNSRSEMNVSTLELGDSALYLCASSPRTGGVVHEQYFGPGTRLTVT.

This sequence joins TRBV5-4 and TRBJ1-1; D might be TRBD1 (5 bases). CDR3 length: 13 amino acids. From germline, CDR1 is SGHNT and CDR2 YYREEE (reference sequence). V dropped 4 bases and J dropped 7 bases, with 14 bases sitting between them. The CDR3 loop reads CASSTGTEYEAFF. CDR3 coding DNA: TGTGCCAGCAGCACTGGGACCGAATATGAAGCTTTCTTT.

This clone was counted between two and nine times. The chain combines TRBV2 with TRBJ1-3, with D unresolved. Germline CDR1 SNHLY, CDR2 FYNNEI. This CDR3 is 14 amino acids long. V lost 3 bases to trimming and J lost 2 bases, with 8 bases between them. The CDR3 bases are TGTGCCAGCAGTGATTGGGGTACTGGAAACACCATATATTTT. The encoded protein is CASSDWGTGNTIYF. The full variable domain, in which reference TRBV2 and TRBJ1-3 provide the parts outside the CDR3, is EPEVTQTPSHQVTQMGQEVILRCVPISNHLYFYWYRQILGQKVEFLVSFYNNEISEKSEIFDDQFSVERPDGSNFTLKIRSTKLEDSAMYFCASSDWGTGNTIYFGEGSWLTVV.

This sequence joins TRBV2 and TRBJ2-5; 8 nucleotides line up with TRBD1. J gave up 6 bases and V 4 bases, and 4 bases lay outside the gene matches. The CDR3 is 13 amino acids. Germline V gives CDR1 SNHLY, CDR2 FYNNEI. The CDR3 is CASSVGQGKTQYF. The CDR3 DNA sequence: TGTGCCAGCAGTGTAGGACAGGGCAAGACCCAGTACTTC.

The chain is built from TRBV10-2 and TRBJ1-1, with D perhaps TRBD1 (5 bases). The V and J ends lost 4 bases and 2 bases respectively, with 11 bases between them. There are 14 residues in the CDR3. Per the germline V gene, CDR1 is WSHSY and CDR2 is SAAADI. Here the CDR3 DNA reads TGCGCCAGCAGTGTGGACACCTATAACACTGAAGCTTTCTTT. Its translation is CASSVDTYNTEAFF.

V is TRBV15 and J is TRBJ1-1, with D perhaps matching TRBD1 (6 bases). Trimming removed 9 bases from V and 1 base from J, with 12 bases in between. The CDR3 loop spans 13 amino acids. Looked up from germline, CDR1 is LNHNV and CDR2 is YYDKDF (reference sequence). The CDR3 region is CATSGGPNTEAFF. Written as DNA, the CDR3 is TGTGCCACTTCGGGGGGCCCGAACACTGAAGCTTTCTTT. Full variable domain (rest looked up from reference TRBV15 and TRBJ1-1): DAMVIQNPRYQVTQFGKPVTLSCSQTLNHNVMYWYQQKSSQAPKLLFHYYDKDFNNEADTPDNFQSRRPNTSFCFLDIRSPGLGDTAMYLCATSGGPNTEAFFGQGTRLTVV.

The V and J genes are TRBV2 and TRBJ1-2; TRBD1 agrees at 9 bases. V dropped 8 bases and J dropped 4; count of bases not matched to a gene: 2. CDR1 is SNHLY, CDR2 FYNNEI, per germline. CDR3 size: 12 residues. The CDR3 region is CASGTGSYGYTF. CDR3 nucleotide sequence: TGTGCCAGCGGGACAGGGAGCTATGGCTACACCTTC.

The chain links TRBV7-9 to TRBJ2-7, with D tentatively TRBD1 (7 bases). CDR3 size: 16 residues. V dropped 5 bases and J dropped 5 bases, with 22 bases sitting between them. Germline CDR1 and CDR2: SEHNR and FQNEAQ (reference sequence). The CDR3 region is CASSPPSGRGVNEQYF. CDR3 DNA sequence: TGTGCCAGCAGCCCCCCTTCGGGCAGGGGGGTCAACGAGCAGTACTTC.

The chain carries TRBV9 and TRBJ2-7, with unresolved D. The ends were cut back, 3 bases at V and 6 bases at J, with 13 bases in the middle. This CDR3 is 13 amino acids long. Germline V gene lookup returns CDR1 SGDLS and CDR2 YYNGEE. CDR3 in DNA: TGTGCCAGCAGCGGGACCTTAAAAGGCGAGCAGTACTTC. This sequence encodes CASSGTLKGEQYF.

This clone came up once. The chain recombines TRBV5-1 with TRBJ1-6; TRBD1 might be the D (5 bases). Germline CDR1 is SGHRS and CDR2 is YFSETQ. Trimming shortened V by 4 bases and J by 5 bases, and 13 bases separated the two germline ends. The CDR3 runs to 15 residues. The CDR3 protein is CASSTQGFDNSPLHF. CDR3 nucleotides: TGCGCCAGCAGCACGCAGGGATTTGATAATTCACCCCTCCACTTT.

To note about this clone: At the DNA level, this CDR3 is encoded by other sequences in the same sample as well. This sequence joins TRBV18 and TRBJ1-2; 12 bases fit TRBD1. J was trimmed by 8 bases and V by 2 bases; bases with no gene match: 0. Per germline, CDR1 KGHSH and CDR2 LQKENI. The CDR3 runs to 13 residues. In DNA, the CDR3 is TGTGCCAGCTCACCAGGGACAGGGGGCGGCTACACCTTC. It is translated as CASSPGTGGGYTF.

The rearrangement links TRBV5-1 to TRBJ2-3; TRBD2 matches at 9 bases. The CDR3 covers 19 residues. Trimming took 0 bases from V and 4 from J; bases not matched to a gene: 15. Germline CDR1 and CDR2: SGHRS and YFSETQ. CDR3 nucleotide sequence: TGCGCCAGCAGCTTGGCCAGGAGGGCCGGGACTAGCTTTCCAGATACGCAGTATTTT. Protein sequence: CASSLARRAGTSFPDTQYF.

This clone was recorded once. This rearrangement joins TRBV3-1 (or the pseudogene TRBV3-2) to TRBJ1-1, with D unresolved. The CDR3 totals 15 residues. Germline V lookup: CDR1 LGHDT, CDR2 YNNKEL (reference sequence). The V gene lost 1 base and the J gene lost 5 bases, with 14 bases spanning the gap. The CDR3, as DNA: TGTGCCAGCAGCCAAGCACGGCCCCGGGTTACTGAAGCTTTCTTT. This codes for CASSQARPRVTEAFF.